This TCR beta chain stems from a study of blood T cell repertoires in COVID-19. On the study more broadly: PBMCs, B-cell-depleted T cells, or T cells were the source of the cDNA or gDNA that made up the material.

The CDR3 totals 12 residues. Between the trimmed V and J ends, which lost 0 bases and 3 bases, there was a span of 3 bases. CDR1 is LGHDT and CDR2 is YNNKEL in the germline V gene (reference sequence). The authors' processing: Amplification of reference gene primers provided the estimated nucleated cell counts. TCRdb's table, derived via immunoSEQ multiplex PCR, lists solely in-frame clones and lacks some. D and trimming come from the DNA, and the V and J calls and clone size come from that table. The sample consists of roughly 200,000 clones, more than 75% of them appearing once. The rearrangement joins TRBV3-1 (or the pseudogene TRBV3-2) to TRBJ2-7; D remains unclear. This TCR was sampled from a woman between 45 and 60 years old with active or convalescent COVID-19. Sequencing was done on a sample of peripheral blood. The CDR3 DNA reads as TGTGCCAGCAGCCAAGACAGCTACGAGCAGTACTTC. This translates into CASSQDSYEQYF.